Following are 20 T cell receptor beta chains from one sample sequenced in a study of blood T cell repertoires in COVID-19. Method: immunoSEQ multiplex PCR; TCRdb's copy keeps in-frame clones and lacks some. The table includes hundreds of thousands of clones, about four fifths detected once. The sequenced sample consisted of peripheral blood. These receptors were taken from an elderly woman with COVID-19, enrolled during active disease.

This rearrangement joins TRBV5-1 to TRBJ2-7, with 8 bases aligning to TRBD1. The CDR3 loop spans 14 amino acids. Germline V gene data show CDR1 as SGHRS and CDR2 as YFSETQ. The junction had 4 bases not matched to a gene; V was cut back by 2 bases and J by 3 bases. CDR3 bases: TGCGCCAGCAGCTTTTGGACAGGGAGCTACGAGCAGTACTTC. Translated: CASSFWTGSYEQYF.

The chain combines TRBV5-1 with TRBJ1-1; D call uncertain. Per the germline V gene, CDR1 is SGHRS and CDR2 is YFSETQ. The CDR3 extends over 14 amino acids. V lost 3 bases to trimming and J lost 4 bases, with 13 bases between them. CDR3 DNA sequence: TGCGCCAGCAGCTATCAATCATCGGGCACTGAAGCTTTCTTT. It codes for CASSYQSSGTEAFF.

CDR3 protein: CASSQGWTSASTGELFF. The CDR3, as DNA: TGTGCCAGCAGCCAAGGGTGGACTAGCGCGAGCACCGGGGAGCTGTTTTTT. The rearrangement links TRBV3-1 (or the pseudogene TRBV3-2) to TRBJ2-2, with 9 bases identical to TRBD2. The V gene end was trimmed by 1 base and the J gene end by 4 bases; junction bases not matched to a gene: 7. This CDR3 contains 17 residues. Per germline, CDR1 LGHDT and CDR2 YNNKEL (reference sequence).

The J gene is TRBJ2-1, the V gene TRBV30, with D possibly being TRBD2 (6 bases). Germline-derived CDR1 and CDR2 are GTSNPN and SVGIG (reference sequence). The length of the CDR3 is 16 residues. With 4 bases removed from V and 3 bases from J, the gap between germline ends came to 19 bases. CDR3 loop: CAWIGTIAADYNEQFF. Here the CDR3 DNA reads TGTGCCTGGATTGGTACGATAGCGGCCGACTACAATGAGCAGTTCTTC.

The chain has TRBV12-1 and TRBJ2-5; the table's D call, TRBD2, has no DNA check behind it. TRBV12-1 is a known pseudogene. The CDR3 has 16 amino acids. The DNA for the CDR3 is TGTGCCAGAACCCTTTCTAGCGGGAGGGCCGGCGAGACCCAGTACTTC. Its translation: CARTLSSGRAGETQYF.

The chain employs TRBV10-3 and TRBJ1-1; D not resolved. Germline CDR1 ENHRY, CDR2 SYGVKD. The CDR3 totals 13 residues. The V end was cut by 2 bases, the J end by 2 bases, with 6 bases between. Here the CDR3 reads CAISEEFNTEAFF. The CDR3 DNA is TGTGCCATCAGTGAGGAGTTTAACACTGAAGCTTTCTTT.

This sequence joins TRBV7-9 and TRBJ1-1; 9 positions match TRBD1. Germline loops: CDR1 SEHNR, CDR2 FQNEAQ (reference sequence). J was trimmed by 4 bases and V by 5 bases; bases with no gene match: 8. The CDR3 covers 15 residues. The CDR3 loop reads CASSPWDRVGTEAFF. CDR3 in DNA: TGTGCCAGCAGCCCCTGGGACAGGGTAGGCACTGAAGCTTTCTTT. The full variable domain, completed using reference TRBV7-9 and TRBJ1-1, is DTGVSQNPRHKITKRGQNVTFRCDPISEHNRLYWYRQTLGQGPEFLTYFQNEAQLEKSRLLSDRFSAERPKGSFSTLEIQRTEQGDSAMYLCASSPWDRVGTEAFFGQGTRLTVV.

The chain is built from TRBV6-1 and TRBJ1-2; unclear D gene. Per germline, CDR1 MNHNS and CDR2 SASEGT. The CDR3 loop spans 11 amino acids. Deletions cut 3 bases from V and 12 bases from J, with 11 bases between. The CDR3 DNA sequence: TGTGCCAGCAGTGATCTGAGGGTCCACACCTTC. Translating it yields CASSDLRVHTF.

J is TRBJ1-1 and V is TRBV28; 12 bases match TRBD1. Germline values: CDR1 MDHEN, CDR2 SYDVKM. The CDR3 length is 17 residues. V lost 5 bases, J lost 4 bases, and 11 bases stayed unmatched. CDR3 nucleotide sequence: TGTGCCAGCAGTCCAGGGGGGACAGGGGGCAAGGGCACTGAAGCTTTCTTT. Protein sequence: CASSPGGTGGKGTEAFF. The entire variable domain, with the rest obtained from reference TRBV28 and TRBJ1-1, is as follows: DVKVTQSSRYLVKRTGEKVFLECVQDMDHENMFWYRQDPGLGLRLIYFSYDVKMKEKGDIPEGYSVSREKKERFSLILESASTNQTSMYLCASSPGGTGGKGTEAFFGQGTRLTVV.

The chain links TRBV30 to TRBJ1-1; D is undetermined. V gave up 3 bases and J gave up 7 bases, with 9 bases separating them. The CDR3 spans 11 residues. Germline lookup yields CDR1 GTSNPN and CDR2 SVGIG (reference sequence). CDR3 loop: CAWSQAIEAFF. DNA of the CDR3: TGTGCCTGGAGCCAGGCGATTGAAGCTTTCTTT.

In this sample, this clone turned up a few times. This chain joins TRBV5-5 and TRBJ1-1, with D hard to call. Between the trimmed V and J ends, which lost 2 bases and 4 bases, there was a span of 15 bases. The CDR3 sequence is 15 residues long. Germline loops: CDR1 SGHKS, CDR2 YYEKEE (reference sequence). As DNA, the CDR3 is TGTGCCAGCAGCTTTGACCAGGCAATTATCACTGAAGCTTTCTTT. Translated: CASSFDQAIITEAFF.

This chain links TRBV5-1 with TRBJ2-5, with D uncertain. V gave up 4 bases and J gave up 4 bases, with 20 bases separating them. CDR1 is SGHRS and CDR2 is YFSETQ in the germline V gene. This CDR3 region has 16 residues. The DNA for the CDR3 is TGCGCCAGCAGCCCCACCGATTCTAGTATACGAGAGACCCAGTACTTC. Translation: CASSPTDSSIRETQYF.

The chain uses TRBV15 and TRBJ2-2; no reliable D call. Per the germline V gene, CDR1 is LNHNV and CDR2 is YYDKDF (reference sequence). This CDR3 comprises 13 residues. V was clipped by 3 bases and J by 8 bases, with 10 bases between them. CDR3 region: CATSSQELGELFF. The CDR3 DNA is TGTGCCACCAGCAGCCAGGAATTGGGGGAGCTGTTTTTT.

This clone has just a few counts. The chain recombines TRBV3-1 (or the pseudogene TRBV3-2) with TRBJ1-2, with D possibly TRBD1 on 6 matching bases. Germline V CDR1 and CDR2: LGHDT, YNNKEL (reference sequence). This CDR3 contains 16 residues. The V end lost 5 bases, the J end lost 4 bases, and 20 bases lay between the germline ends. The CDR3: CASSSRRRGTSYGYTF. The DNA of the CDR3 is TGTGCCAGCAGCTCACGGCGCAGGGGTACGAGCTATGGCTACACCTTC.

The table lists this clone with a few counts. This rearrangement joins TRBV5-1 to TRBJ2-2; D gene unclear. V was clipped by 0 bases and J by 5 bases, with 5 bases between them. CDR1 and CDR2 (germline): SGHRS, YFSETQ. This CDR3 region has 13 residues. The CDR3 nucleotides read TGCGCCAGCAGCTTGGGGGCGACCGGGGAGCTGTTTTTT. Translating it yields CASSLGATGELFF.

The chain couples TRBV5-1 to TRBJ1-2; no reliable D call. Germline loops: CDR1 SGHRS, CDR2 YFSETQ. This CDR3 comprises 13 residues. V gave up 6 bases and J gave up 2 bases, with 11 bases separating them. CDR3 nucleotide sequence: TGCGCCAGCAAGCGAGCCCCGAACTATGGCTACACCTTC. The encoded protein is CASKRAPNYGYTF.

This sequence joins TRBV4-2 and TRBJ1-3; TRBD1 might be the D (5 bases). This CDR3 region has 14 residues. Germline CDR1 LGHNA, CDR2 YNFKEQ. Trimming removed 3 bases at V and 0 bases at J, with 6 bases between. The CDR3 sequence: CASSHDSSGNTIYF. The CDR3, as DNA: TGTGCCAGCAGCCACGACAGCTCTGGAAACACCATATATTTT.

This clone is a singleton in its sample. The chain combines TRBV5-1 with TRBJ2-5, with a weak D call TRBD1 (5 bases). V was shortened by 1 base and J by 4 bases, with 17 bases between the two germline ends. The CDR3 extends over 16 amino acids. Germline CDR1 and CDR2: SGHRS and YFSETQ. In DNA form, the CDR3 reads TGCGCCAGCAGCTTGATTAGGGGCGAAATACCAGAGACCCAGTACTTC. Its protein is CASSLIRGEIPETQYF.

A few counts support this clone. The genes are TRBV11-2 and TRBJ2-3; a possible D gene is TRBD2 (6 bases). The CDR3 consists of 14 residues. Germline values: CDR1 SGHAT, CDR2 FQNNGV. V was shortened by 6 bases and J by 6 bases, with 16 bases between the two germline ends. This chain's CDR3 is CASSSSGVWDTQYF. CDR3 coding DNA: TGTGCCAGCAGTTCCTCGGGGGTATGGGATACGCAGTATTTT.

At least ten counts were recorded for this clone. This rearrangement joins TRBV6-6 to TRBJ2-7; possible D gene TRBD2, 6 bases. The germline V gene has CDR1 MNHNY and CDR2 SVGAGI (reference sequence). The CDR3 loop spans 15 amino acids. The ends were cut back, 4 bases at V and 4 bases at J, with 17 bases in the middle. The CDR3 loop is CASSSSTSRGYEQYF. CDR3 DNA sequence: TGTGCCAGCAGTTCCTCGACATCCCGGGGGTACGAGCAGTACTTC.